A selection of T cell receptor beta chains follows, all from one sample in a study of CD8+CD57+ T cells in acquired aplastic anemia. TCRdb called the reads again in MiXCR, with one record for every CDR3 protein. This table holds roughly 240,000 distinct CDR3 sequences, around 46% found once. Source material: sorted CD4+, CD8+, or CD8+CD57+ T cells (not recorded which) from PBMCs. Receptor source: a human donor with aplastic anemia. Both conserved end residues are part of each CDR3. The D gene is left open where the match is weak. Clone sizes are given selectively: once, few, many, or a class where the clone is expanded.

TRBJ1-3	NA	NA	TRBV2	CASSLSRGRTSGNTIYF	TGTGCCAGCAGTTTAAGTCGGGGAAGGACCTCTGGAAACACCATATATTTT
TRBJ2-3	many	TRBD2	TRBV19	CASRTSGSTDTQYF	TGTGCCAGTAGGACTAGCGGGAGCACAGATACGCAGTATTTT
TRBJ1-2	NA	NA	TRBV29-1	CSVAPRESYGYTF	TGCAGCGTTGCGCCCAGGGAGAGCTATGGCTACACCTTC
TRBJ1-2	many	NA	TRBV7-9	CASSSLGQLENGYTF	TGTGCCAGCAGCTCTTTGGGGCAGCTGGAAAATGGCTACACCTTC
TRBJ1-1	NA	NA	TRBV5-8	CASSTKFYGDGEAFF	TGTGCCAGCAGTACCAAATTTTATGGGGATGGTGAAGCTTTCTTT
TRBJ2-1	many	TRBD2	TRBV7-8	CASSGTLAGGLDEQFF	TGTGCCAGCAGCGGCACCCTAGCGGGAGGCCTAGATGAGCAGTTCTTC
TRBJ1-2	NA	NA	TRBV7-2	CASSPDISYGYTF	TGTGCCAGCAGCCCTGACATTAGCTATGGCTACACCTTC
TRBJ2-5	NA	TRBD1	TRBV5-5	CASSDGQGLDINQPQYF	TGTGCCAGCAGCGACGGACAGGGGCTTGATATCAATCAGCCCCAGTACTTC
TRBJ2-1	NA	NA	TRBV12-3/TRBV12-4	CASSCRDAYNEQFF	TGTGCCAGCAGTTGCCGGGACGCCTACAATGAGCAGTTCTTC
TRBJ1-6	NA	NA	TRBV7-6	CASSSDRNNSPLHF	TGTGCCAGCAGCTCGGACAGAAATAATTCACCCCTCCACTTT
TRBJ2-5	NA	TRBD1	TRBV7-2	CASSLLDRGLRETQYF	TGTGCCAGCAGCTTATTGGACAGGGGGCTTCGGGAGACCCAGTACTTC
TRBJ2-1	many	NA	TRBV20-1	CSARAPSGAGSYNEQFF	TGCAGTGCTAGAGCCCCCTCTGGTGCCGGCTCCTACAATGAGCAGTTCTTC
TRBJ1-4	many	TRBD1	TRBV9	CASSYSGGNEKLFF	TGTGCCAGCAGCTACTCAGGGGGTAATGAAAAACTGTTTTTT
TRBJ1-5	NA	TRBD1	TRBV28	CASRATGGGQPQHF	TGTGCGAGCAGGGCTACAGGGGGAGGTCAGCCCCAGCATTTT
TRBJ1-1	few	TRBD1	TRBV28	CASSSWDRGNTEAFF	TGTGCCAGCAGTTCATGGGACAGGGGTAACACTGAAGCTTTCTTT
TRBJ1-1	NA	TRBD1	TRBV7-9	CASSLGTGGSMNTEAFF	TGTGCCAGCAGCTTAGGGACAGGGGGATCGATGAACACTGAAGCTTTCTTT
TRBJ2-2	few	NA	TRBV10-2	CASSTGTPNTGELFF	TGCGCCAGCAGTACCGGGACACCGAACACCGGGGAGCTGTTTTTT
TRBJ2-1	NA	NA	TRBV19	CASSISLANEQFF	TGTGCCAGTAGTATAAGTCTAGCAAATGAGCAGTTCTTC
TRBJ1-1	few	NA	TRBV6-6	CASILGVNTEAFF	TGTGCCAGCATTCTAGGAGTGAACACTGAAGCTTTCTTT
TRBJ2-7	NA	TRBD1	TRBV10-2	CASSESTGNEQYF	TGCGCCAGCAGTGAGTCGACAGGGAACGAGCAGTACTTC
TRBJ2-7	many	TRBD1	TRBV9	CASSVKGTGDEQYF	TGTGCCAGCAGCGTAAAGGGGACAGGGGACGAGCAGTACTTC
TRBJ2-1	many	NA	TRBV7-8	CASTPRGQSSYNEQFF	TGTGCCAGCACCCCCCGAGGCCAAAGCTCCTACAATGAGCAGTTCTTC
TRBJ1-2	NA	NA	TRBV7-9	CASSSLAGGVHGYTF	TGTGCCAGCAGCTCCCTTGCTGGAGGGGTCCATGGCTACACCTTC
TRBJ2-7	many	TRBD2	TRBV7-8	CASSPGGGRPYEQYF	TGTGCCAGCAGCCCGGGGGGGGGGCGGCCCTACGAGCAGTACTTC
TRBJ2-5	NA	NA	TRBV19	CASSTIRTEETQYF	TGTGCCAGTAGCACAATTCGGACGGAAGAGACCCAGTACTTC
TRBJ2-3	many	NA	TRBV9	CASSPWSDTQYF	TGTGCCAGCAGTCCCTGGTCAGATACGCAGTATTTT
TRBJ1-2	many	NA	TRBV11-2	CASSPQPLVRNFSGYTF	TGTGCCAGCAGCCCGCAACCTCTCGTGCGGAACTTCTCCGGCTACACCTTC